These 20 T cell receptor beta chains were all obtained from the same sample, sequenced in a study of vaccination and CD4 T cells after COVID-19. The Oncomine TCR Beta short-read assay sequenced DNA from cultured CD4+ T cells. TCRdb ran MiXCR on the PCR reads and lists one entry per CDR3 protein. The table lists roughly 13,000 distinct CDR3 sequences, over 45% of them singletons. Treatment meaning: approximately 9-day PBMC culture with coronavirus spike peptide pools or control peptides (ViraFEST assay). These receptors are not linked to any known antigen. The sample was CD4+ T cells from blood, cultured in vitro. The receptors were gathered from a human donor who had recovered from COVID-19.

The chain is built from TRBV6-2 or TRBV6-3 and TRBJ1-5; D gene unclear. This CDR3 comprises 17 residues. In germline, CDR1 is MNHEY, CDR2 SVGEGT. With 5 bases removed from V and 5 bases from J, the gap between germline ends came to 22 bases. DNA for the CDR3: TGTGCCAGCAGTCCACGGATCGGCAGGATGAACGATCAGCCCCAGCATTTT. Its translation is CASSPRIGRMNDQPQHF.

This chain connects TRBV10-1 to TRBJ1-2; no clear D gene. Trimming removed 2 bases from V and 3 bases from J, with 7 bases in between. The CDR3 consists of 13 residues. CDR1 WNHNN and CDR2 SYGVQD come from the germline V gene (reference sequence). CDR3 nucleotides: TGCGCCAGCAGTGAGACGCAGGACTATGGCTACACCTTC. Encoded protein: CASSETQDYGYTF.

This clonotype showed up just once. The chain carries TRBV19 and TRBJ2-5; 7 bases are a match to TRBD2. The CDR3 runs to 14 residues. V shed 5 bases and J 2 bases; nucleotides not matched to a gene: 5. CDR1 and CDR2 (germline): LNHDA, SQIVND (reference sequence). This CDR3 reads CASSSWGGQETQYF. The CDR3 nucleotides read TGTGCCAGTAGTTCTTGGGGGGGACAAGAGACCCAGTACTTC.

The rearrangement links TRBV15 to TRBJ2-7; D gene uncertain. V dropped 4 bases and J dropped 0 bases, with 7 bases sitting between them. CDR3 length: 13 amino acids. Per germline, CDR1 LNHNV and CDR2 YYDKDF (reference sequence). CDR3 DNA sequence: TGTGCCACCAGCACCAGAGCCTCCTACGAGCAGTACTTC. It yields the protein CATSTRASYEQYF. Based on the CDR3 plus reference TRBV15 and TRBJ2-7, the full variable domain is DAMVIQNPRYQVTQFGKPVTLSCSQTLNHNVMYWYQQKSSQAPKLLFHYYDKDFNNEADTPDNFQSRRPNTSFCFLDIRSPGLGDTAMYLCATSTRASYEQYFGPGTRLTVT.

This chain joins TRBV11-3 and TRBJ2-5; D is possibly TRBD2 (5 bases). The V end lost 5 bases, the J end lost 2 bases, and 18 bases lay between the germline ends. The CDR3 covers 16 residues. Germline V gene lookup returns CDR1 SGHNT and CDR2 YENEEA. This CDR3 is CASSTNYWENQETQYF. The CDR3 DNA sequence: TGTGCCAGCAGCACGAACTACTGGGAGAATCAAGAGACCCAGTACTTC.

The rearrangement joins TRBV6-1 to TRBJ1-5; D remains unclear. In germline, CDR1 is MNHNS, CDR2 SASEGT. V was cut by 6 bases and J by 5 bases, with 17 bases left in between. This CDR3 is 15 amino acids long. Written as DNA, the CDR3 is TGTGCCAGCAGCCAGAGGGCCGCCCCTCATCAGCCCCAGCATTTT. Amino acid sequence: CASSQRAAPHQPQHF.

The chain recombines TRBV2 with TRBJ2-5; possibly TRBD2 for D (6 bases). Germline loops: CDR1 SNHLY, CDR2 FYNNEI. The V end was cut by 6 bases, the J end by 1 base, with 21 bases between. This CDR3 region has 17 residues. The CDR3 nucleotides are TGTGCCAGCAGACCCTGCGGGGAGGACCGACGCCAAGAGACCCAGTACTTC. Translation gives CASRPCGEDRRQETQYF.

DNA of the CDR3: TGTGCCAGCTCACCACCTAATCAGCACAGGGCCCTTCAAGAGACCCAGTACTTC. Protein sequence: CASSPPNQHRALQETQYF. The chain is built from TRBV18 and TRBJ2-5; TRBD1 is a possible D gene (6 bases). This CDR3 comprises 18 residues. V lost 0 bases to trimming and J lost 2 bases, with 19 bases between them. Germline loops: CDR1 KGHSH, CDR2 LQKENI.

This clonotype was recorded a few times. The chain combines TRBV7-2 with TRBJ1-2, with 10 bases matching TRBD1. Per germline, CDR1 SGHTA and CDR2 FQGNSA. J gave up 4 bases and V 5 bases, and 7 bases lay outside the gene matches. The CDR3 is 15 residues long. The CDR3 loop reads CASSPSTGGFYGYTF. DNA of the CDR3: TGTGCCAGCAGCCCTTCGACAGGGGGCTTCTATGGCTACACCTTC.

This clonotype was recorded a few times. V gene TRBV7-6 combines with J gene TRBJ1-6; 8 bases are a match to TRBD1. V gave up 5 bases and J gave up 9 bases; unmatched junction bases: 12. The V gene's germline CDR1 is SGHVS and CDR2 FNYEAQ. CDR3 length equals 16 residues. The CDR3 nucleotides are TGTGCCAGCAGCCTCCTTACCCGACAGGGGTTTTCACCCCTCCACTTT. Translation gives CASSLLTRQGFSPLHF.

The chain links TRBV30 to TRBJ1-2, with a weak D call TRBD1 (5 bases). Germline V gene data show CDR1 as GTSNPN and CDR2 as SVGIG (reference sequence). Trimming took off 4 bases at V and 0 bases at J, with 12 bases between the two ends. This CDR3 comprises 14 residues. CDR3 region: CAWNEGNANYGYTF. As DNA, the CDR3 is TGTGCCTGGAACGAGGGGAACGCTAACTATGGCTACACCTTC.

The DNA for the CDR3 is TGTGCCAGCAGTTTCTCTGTGTCCGGGGAGCTGTTTTTT. It translates to CASSFSVSGELFF. The J gene is TRBJ2-2, the V gene TRBV27; D gene uncertain. Germline CDR1 is MNHEY and CDR2 is SMNVEV (reference sequence). The CDR3 is 13 amino acids. Trimming left V 3 bases short and J 6 bases short, with 8 bases between.

This clonotype was found a few times. This chain joins TRBV7-9 and TRBJ1-6, with 9 bases matching TRBD1. V gave up 11 bases and J gave up 8 bases; unmatched junction bases: 4. This CDR3 comprises 12 residues. Germline V gene lookup returns CDR1 SEHNR and CDR2 FQNEAQ (reference sequence). In nucleotides, the CDR3 is TGTGCCTTGGGACAGGGCGATTCACCCCTCCACTTT. Translated, it gives CALGQGDSPLHF.

The V and J genes are TRBV12-3 or TRBV12-4 and TRBJ1-2; 7 nucleotides match TRBD1. With 6 bases clipped from V and 3 bases from J, the junction kept 10 bases outside the gene matches. The CDR3 covers 15 residues. This CDR3 reads CASRRGQENHYGYTF. The DNA for the CDR3 is TGTGCCAGCAGGCGAGGACAGGAGAACCACTATGGCTACACCTTC.

The V gene is TRBV12-3 or TRBV12-4, the J gene TRBJ2-1, with 7 bases that match TRBD2. V dropped 5 bases and J dropped 0; count of bases not matched to a gene: 10. The CDR3 length is 17 residues. The CDR3 region has the DNA TGTGCCAGCAGTCCCCGACTAGCCCGGAGCTCCTACAATGAGCAGTTCTTC. Its protein is CASSPRLARSSYNEQFF.

V is TRBV27 and J is TRBJ2-3, with D tentatively TRBD1 or TRBD2 (5 bases each). This CDR3 is built from 14 residues. The germline CDR1 and CDR2 sequences are MNHEY and SMNVEV (reference sequence). V shed 1 base and J shed 6 bases, with 11 bases lying between them. The CDR3 spells CASSLWVGEDTQYF. In DNA form, the CDR3 reads TGTGCCAGCAGTTTATGGGTGGGGGAGGATACGCAGTATTTT.

The chain recombines TRBV6-1 with TRBJ1-6; D perhaps matches TRBD1 (6 bases). V was shortened by 6 bases and J by 6 bases, with 18 bases between the two germline ends. This CDR3 region has 16 residues. Germline V gene sequence: CDR1 MNHNS, CDR2 SASEGT. CDR3 amino acids: CASSHDPRGRNSPLHF. The CDR3 bases are TGTGCCAGCAGCCACGACCCCAGGGGACGTAATTCACCCCTCCACTTT.

The chain employs TRBV6-5 and TRBJ2-2; D ambiguous. This CDR3 has 13 residues. Trimming cost V 0 bases and J 5 bases, with 4 bases left between them. Germline V gives CDR1 MNHEY, CDR2 SVGAGI. The CDR3 DNA is TGTGCCAGCAGTTACTCTCAGACCGGGGAGCTGTTTTTT. Amino acids: CASSYSQTGELFF.

The chain is built from TRBV7-9 and TRBJ1-1; D gene ambiguous. CDR1 and CDR2 from the germline V gene are SEHNR and FQNEAQ (reference sequence). This CDR3 has 13 residues. Deletions cut 2 bases from V and 6 bases from J, with 10 bases between. The CDR3 sequence is CASSLKGLSEAFF. The CDR3 nucleotides read TGTGCCAGCAGCTTAAAAGGTCTCTCTGAAGCTTTCTTT.

This clonotype was counted a few times. This chain joins TRBV2 and TRBJ1-1; D possibly corresponds to TRBD1 (5 bases). Between the trimmed V and J ends, which lost 6 bases and 6 bases, there was a span of 17 bases. CDR1 SNHLY and CDR2 FYNNEI come from the germline V gene. The CDR3 is made up of 14 amino acids. The CDR3 DNA sequence: TGTGCCAGCAGCCCCCTCACGGGGGTTGCTGAAGCTTTCTTT. Protein product: CASSPLTGVAEAFF.